This is a list of T cell receptor beta chains from one sample in a study of tumor and adjacent non-tumor tissue in lung cancer. TCRdb ran MiXCR on the multiplex PCR reads and lists one entry per CDR3 protein. The data show fewer than 120,000 distinct CDR3 sequences, with approximately 87% seen just once and 20% to 25% held by the top ten. The specimen was lung tumor tissue. These receptors all stem from a man between 65 and 85 years old with non-small cell lung cancer. Both conserved end residues are part of each CDR3. The D gene is left open where the match is weak. Some rows have no size entry. The others give once, few or many, or a class for an expanded clone.

v_gene: TRBV5-1
d_gene: TRBD1
abundance: once
j_gene: TRBJ1-5
CDR3aa: CASSLRQGTDQPRHF
CDR3nt: TGCGCCAGCAGCCTAAGACAGGGCACCGATCAGCCCCGGCATTTT

v_gene: TRBV13
d_gene: .
abundance: medium-sized
j_gene: TRBJ2-3
CDR3aa: CASSPTPDLADTQYF
CDR3nt: TGTGCCAGCAGCCCAACCCCGGACCTCGCGGATACGCAGTATTTT

v_gene: TRBV6-5
d_gene: .
abundance: .
j_gene: TRBJ2-6
CDR3aa: CASNQQGGAGSEVNVLTF
CDR3nt: TGTGCCAGCAACCAGCAAGGGGGAGCCGGCTCTGAGGTCAACGTCCTGACTTTC

v_gene: TRBV28
d_gene: .
abundance: .
j_gene: TRBJ1-4
CDR3aa: CASSFDIGQSANEKLFF
CDR3nt: TGTGCCAGCAGTTTCGATATCGGGCAGTCAGCTAATGAAAAACTGTTTTTT

v_gene: TRBV7-8
d_gene: .
abundance: few
j_gene: TRBJ1-1
CDR3aa: CACSLTIGTEAFF
CDR3nt: TGTGCCTGCAGCCTAACCATTGGCACTGAAGCTTTCTTT

v_gene: TRBV4-2
d_gene: TRBD2
abundance: .
j_gene: TRBJ2-3
CDR3aa: CASSQEREGSDRQYF
CDR3nt: TGTGCCAGCAGCCAAGAACGGGAGGGCAGTGATAGGCAGTATTTT

v_gene: TRBV29-1
d_gene: TRBD2
abundance: .
j_gene: TRBJ2-3
CDR3aa: CSVEGTSGGTSNTDTQYF
CDR3nt: TGCAGCGTTGAAGGAACTAGCGGGGGCACTTCTAACACAGATACGCAGTATTTT

v_gene: TRBV20-1
d_gene: .
abundance: .
j_gene: TRBJ1-2
CDR3aa: CSAKGGGCTF
CDR3nt: TGTAGTGCTAAAGGAGGTGGTTGCACCTTC

v_gene: TRBV29-1
d_gene: .
abundance: .
j_gene: TRBJ2-1
CDR3aa: CSVEDDTSCIYNEEFF
CDR3nt: TGCAGCGTTGAAGATGACACTAGCTGCATCTACAATGAGGAGTTCTTC

v_gene: TRBV11-2
d_gene: TRBD1
abundance: .
j_gene: TRBJ2-6
CDR3aa: CASSPGTGSYRGANVLTF
CDR3nt: TGTGCCAGCAGCCCCGGGACAGGGAGTTATCGTGGGGCCAACGTCCTGACTTTC

v_gene: TRBV29-1
d_gene: .
abundance: few
j_gene: TRBJ2-5
CDR3aa: CSVADRFQTQYF
CDR3nt: TGCAGCGTGGCCGACAGGTTCCAGACCCAGTACTTC

v_gene: TRBV11-2
d_gene: .
abundance: .
j_gene: TRBJ1-4
CDR3aa: CASSRGETRNERLFF
CDR3nt: TGTGCCAGCAGCAGAGGTGAGACAAGAAATGAAAGACTGTTTTTT

v_gene: TRBV5-4
d_gene: TRBD1
abundance: .
j_gene: TRBJ2-2
CDR3aa: CASSLLPGTGIPGELFF
CDR3nt: TGTGCTAGTAGCTTACTGCCAGGGACAGGGATCCCCGGGGAGCTATTTTTT

v_gene: TRBV12-3/TRBV12-4
d_gene: .
abundance: many
j_gene: TRBJ1-4
CDR3aa: CASSPTGLNEKLFF
CDR3nt: TGTGCCAGCAGTCCGACAGGCCTTAATGAAAAACTGTTTTTT

v_gene: TRBV28
d_gene: .
abundance: many
j_gene: TRBJ2-7
CDR3aa: CASSLRGVLKTSYEQYF
CDR3nt: TGTGCCAGCAGTTTAAGGGGGGTCCTCAAGACATCCTACGAGCAGTACTTC

v_gene: TRBV6-1
d_gene: TRBD1
abundance: few
j_gene: TRBJ1-6
CDR3aa: CASSGQANSPLHF
CDR3nt: TGTGCCAGTAGTGGACAGGCGAATTCACCCCTCCACTTT

v_gene: TRBV11-3
d_gene: TRBD1
abundance: .
j_gene: TRBJ1-1
CDR3aa: CANSLKTGWMNTEAPF
CDR3nt: TGTGCCAACAGCTTAAAGACAGGGTGGATGAACACTGAAGCTCCCTTT

v_gene: TRBV10-3
d_gene: .
abundance: .
j_gene: TRBJ2-1
CDR3aa: CAISQKGSSYNDQFF
CDR3nt: TGTGCCATCAGCCAGAAGGGAAGTAGCTACAATGACCAGTTCTTT

v_gene: TRBV11-3
d_gene: .
abundance: .
j_gene: TRBJ2-2
CDR3aa: CASSLLADSNTGEMFF
CDR3nt: TGTGCCAGCAGCTTATTGGCCGACTCCAACACCGGGGAGATGTTTTTT

v_gene: TRBV6-1
d_gene: TRBD1
abundance: .
j_gene: TRBJ2-7
CDR3aa: CAGSDYPTDREKYF
CDR3nt: TGTGCCGGCAGTGATTACCCGACGGACAGGGAGAAGTACTTC

v_gene: TRBV20-1
d_gene: .
abundance: .
j_gene: TRBJ2-2
CDR3aa: CSAKVGDKNTGELFF
CDR3nt: TGCAGTGCTAAGGTTGGGGACAAAAACACCGGGGAGCTGTTTTTT

v_gene: TRBV2
d_gene: .
abundance: .
j_gene: TRBJ2-7
CDR3aa: CVGSPKQIYEQYF
CDR3nt: TGTGTCGGCAGTCCCAAACAGATCTACGAGCAGTACTTC

v_gene: TRBV29-1
d_gene: .
abundance: .
j_gene: TRBJ1-1
CDR3aa: CSTVAERAEAFF
CDR3nt: TGCAGCACTGTGGCGGAGAGGGCTGAAGCTTTCTTT

v_gene: TRBV5-1
d_gene: .
abundance: .
j_gene: TRBJ1-5
CDR3aa: CAIKQGHSNKPQHF
CDR3nt: TGCGCCATCAAACAGGGTCATAGCAATAAGCCCCAGCATTTT

v_gene: TRBV28
d_gene: TRBD1
abundance: .
j_gene: TRBJ2-1
CDR3aa: CASRPGQGGNEQFF
CDR3nt: TGCGCCAGCAGACCCGGACAGGGGGGGAATGAGCAGTTCTTC

v_gene: TRBV28
d_gene: .
abundance: .
j_gene: TRBJ2-4
CDR3aa: CASRYGAKKIQCF
CDR3nt: TGTGCCAGCAGATATGGGGCCAAAAAGATTCAGTGCTTC

v_gene: TRBV12-3/TRBV12-4
d_gene: .
abundance: .
j_gene: TRBJ2-7
CDR3aa: CASCLSGSRYELYF
CDR3nt: TGTGCCAGCTGTTTATCTGGGAGTCGGTACGAGCTGTACTTC

v_gene: TRBV6-1
d_gene: .
abundance: .
j_gene: TRBJ1-1
CDR3aa: CASKGWGVGSTEVIF
CDR3nt: .

v_gene: TRBV11-1
d_gene: .
abundance: .
j_gene: TRBJ2-2
CDR3aa: CASSSPGAGELFF
CDR3nt: TGTGCCAGCAGCTCTCCAGGGGCCGGGGAGCTGTTTTTT

v_gene: TRBV4-2
d_gene: TRBD2
abundance: .
j_gene: TRBJ2-2
CDR3aa: CASSHASTSGGLTTRELFF
CDR3nt: TGTGCTAGCAGCCATGCTTCTACTAGCGGGGGGCTTACCACCAGGGAGCTGTTTTTT

v_gene: TRBV10-2
d_gene: .
abundance: .
j_gene: TRBJ2-1
CDR3aa: CASRSPGPSHEQFF
CDR3nt: TGCGCCAGCAGGTCCCCGGGACCATCTCATGAGCAGTTCTTC

v_gene: TRBV4-1
d_gene: .
abundance: .
j_gene: TRBJ1-1
CDR3aa: CASSEGGEAFF
CDR3nt: TGCGCCAGCAGCGAAGGTGGGGAGGCTTTCTTT

v_gene: TRBV10-3
d_gene: .
abundance: .
j_gene: TRBJ2-1
CDR3aa: CASASNQGPEQFF
CDR3nt: TGTGCTTCGGCCTCGAATCAGGGCCCTGAGCAGTTCTTC

v_gene: TRBV5-6
d_gene: TRBD1
abundance: .
j_gene: TRBJ1-1
CDR3aa: CTSSLPGQGMNTEAFF
CDR3nt: TGTACCAGTAGCTTGCCGGGACAGGGAATGAACACTGAAGCTTTCTTT

v_gene: TRBV4-3
d_gene: TRBD2
abundance: .
j_gene: TRBJ2-1
CDR3aa: CTSSQDWLAGPYNEQFF
CDR3nt: TGCACCAGCAGCCAAGATTGGCTAGCGGGCCCTTACAATGAGCAGTTCTTC

v_gene: TRBV5-4
d_gene: .
abundance: .
j_gene: TRBJ2-7
CDR3aa: CASSSWGYELYF
CDR3nt: TGTGCCAGTAGCTCTTGGGGGTACGAGCTGTACTTC

v_gene: TRBV6-2/TRBV6-3
d_gene: TRBD2
abundance: .
j_gene: TRBJ2-2
CDR3aa: CASNLGLAGVSGELYF
CDR3nt: TGTGCCAGCAATCTAGGACTAGCGGGAGTATCCGGGGAGCTGTATTTT

v_gene: TRBV20-1
d_gene: TRBD2
abundance: .
j_gene: TRBJ2-3
CDR3aa: CIVPPPGRGGTDTQYF
CDR3nt: TGCATTGTTCCACCCCCAGGGCGGGGGGGCACAGATACGCAGTATTTT

v_gene: TRBV6-6
d_gene: .
abundance: medium-sized
j_gene: TRBJ1-6
CDR3aa: CASSYSDLGSPLHF
CDR3nt: TGTGCCAGCAGTTACTCGGACTTGGGTTCACCCCTCCACTTT

v_gene: TRBV28
d_gene: TRBD1
abundance: once
j_gene: TRBJ1-2
CDR3aa: CAIRGQGKGYGHTF
CDR3nt: TGTGCCATCAGAGGACAGGGCAAGGGGTATGGCCACACCTTC

v_gene: TRBV5-1
d_gene: .
abundance: .
j_gene: TRBJ2-7
CDR3aa: CASSLDSYSYEQYF
CDR3nt: TGCGCCAGCAGCTTGGACAGCTATAGCTACGAGCAGTACTTC

v_gene: TRBV11-2
d_gene: .
abundance: .
j_gene: TRBJ2-7
CDR3aa: CTSSQWTQREQYF
CDR3nt: TGTACCAGCAGTCAATGGACCCAGCGCGAGCAGTACTTC

v_gene: TRBV4-1
d_gene: .
abundance: .
j_gene: TRBJ2-5
CDR3aa: CTSSQQWWQENEYF
CDR3nt: TGCACCAGCAGCCAACAGTGGTGGCAAGAGAACGAGTACTTC

v_gene: TRBV5-1
d_gene: .
abundance: many
j_gene: TRBJ1-2
CDR3aa: CASSLGQSNYGYTF
CDR3nt: TGCGCCAGCAGCTTGGGGCAGAGTAACTATGGCTACACCTTC

v_gene: TRBV25-1
d_gene: .
abundance: .
j_gene: TRBJ2-1
CDR3aa: CASSEKVERSATYNEQFF
CDR3nt: TGTGCCAGCAGTGAGAAGGTGGAGAGGTCCGCTACCTACAATGAGCAGTTCTTC

v_gene: TRBV28
d_gene: .
abundance: many
j_gene: TRBJ1-2
CDR3aa: CASSLTAGNYGYTF
CDR3nt: TGTGCCAGCAGTTTAACAGCCGGCAACTATGGCTACACCTTC